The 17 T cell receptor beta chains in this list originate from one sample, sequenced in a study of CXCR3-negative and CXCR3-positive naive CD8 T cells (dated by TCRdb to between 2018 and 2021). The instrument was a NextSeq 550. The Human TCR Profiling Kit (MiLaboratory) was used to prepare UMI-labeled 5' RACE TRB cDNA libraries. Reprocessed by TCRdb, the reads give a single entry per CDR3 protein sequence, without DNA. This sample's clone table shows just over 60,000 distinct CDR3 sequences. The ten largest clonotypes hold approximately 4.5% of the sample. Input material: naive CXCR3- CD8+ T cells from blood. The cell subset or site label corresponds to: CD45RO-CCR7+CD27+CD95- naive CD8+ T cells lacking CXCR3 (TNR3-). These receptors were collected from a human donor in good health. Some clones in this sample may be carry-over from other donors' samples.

CDR3 residues: CSARTLGWEEYEQYF. The chain uses TRBV20-1 and TRBJ2-7; TCRdb calls TRBD2, which cannot be checked without DNA. Germline V gives CDR1 DFQATT, CDR2 SNEGSKA (reference sequence). The CDR3 contains 15 residues.

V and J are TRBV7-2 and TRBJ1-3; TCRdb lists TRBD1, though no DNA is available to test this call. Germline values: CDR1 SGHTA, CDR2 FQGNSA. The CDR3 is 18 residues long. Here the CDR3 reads CASSFPTGQDLSGNTIYF.

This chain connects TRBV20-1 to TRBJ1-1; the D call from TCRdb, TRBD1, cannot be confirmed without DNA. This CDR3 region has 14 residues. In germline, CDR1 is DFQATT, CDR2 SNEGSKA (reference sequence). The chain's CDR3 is CSARESPTDTEAFF.

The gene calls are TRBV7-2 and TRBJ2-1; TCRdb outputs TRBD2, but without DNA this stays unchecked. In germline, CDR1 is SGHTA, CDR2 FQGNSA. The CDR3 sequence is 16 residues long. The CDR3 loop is CASRDRWSGPYNEQFF.

CDR3 sequence: CASSPRGRGHTEAFF. The V and J genes are TRBV28 and TRBJ1-1; TCRdb lists TRBD1, though no DNA is available to test this call. Per the germline V gene, CDR1 is MDHEN and CDR2 is SYDVKM. The CDR3 totals 15 residues.

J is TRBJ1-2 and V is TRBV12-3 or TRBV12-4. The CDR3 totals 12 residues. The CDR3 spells CASSFGDYGYTF.

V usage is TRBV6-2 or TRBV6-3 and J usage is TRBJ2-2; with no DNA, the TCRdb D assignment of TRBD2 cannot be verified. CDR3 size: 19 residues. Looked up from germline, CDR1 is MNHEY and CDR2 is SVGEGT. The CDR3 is CASNLRPRTSGGTTGELFF.

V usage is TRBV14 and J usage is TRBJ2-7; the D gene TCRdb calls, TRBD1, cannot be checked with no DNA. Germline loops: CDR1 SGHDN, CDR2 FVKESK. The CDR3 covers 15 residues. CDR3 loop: CASSQDTGAAYEQYF.

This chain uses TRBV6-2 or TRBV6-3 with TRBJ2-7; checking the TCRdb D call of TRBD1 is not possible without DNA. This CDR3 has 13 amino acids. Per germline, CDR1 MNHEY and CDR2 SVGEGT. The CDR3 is CASKIGTDYEQYF.

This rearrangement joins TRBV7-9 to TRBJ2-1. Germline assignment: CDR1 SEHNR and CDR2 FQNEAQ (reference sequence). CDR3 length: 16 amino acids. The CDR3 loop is CASSLEAGGFYNEQFF. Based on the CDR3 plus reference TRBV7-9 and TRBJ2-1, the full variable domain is DTGVSQNPRHKITKRGQNVTFRCDPISEHNRLYWYRQTLGQGPEFLTYFQNEAQLEKSRLLSDRFSAERPKGSFSTLEIQRTEQGDSAMYLCASSLEAGGFYNEQFFGPGTRLTVL.

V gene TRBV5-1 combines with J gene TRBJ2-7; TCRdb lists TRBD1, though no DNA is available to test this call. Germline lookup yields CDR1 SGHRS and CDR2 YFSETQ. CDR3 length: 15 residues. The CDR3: CASSLSWQGSYEQYF.

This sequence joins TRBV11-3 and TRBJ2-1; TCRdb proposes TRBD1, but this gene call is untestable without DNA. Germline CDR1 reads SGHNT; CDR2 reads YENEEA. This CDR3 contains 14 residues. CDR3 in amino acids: CASRTGTGRHEQFF.

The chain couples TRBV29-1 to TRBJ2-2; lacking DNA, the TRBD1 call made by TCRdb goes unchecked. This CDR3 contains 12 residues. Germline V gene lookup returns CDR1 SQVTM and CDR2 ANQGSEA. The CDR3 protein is CSATTGTGELFF.

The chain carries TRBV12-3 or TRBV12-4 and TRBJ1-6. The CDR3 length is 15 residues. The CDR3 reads CASSLSLSADSPLHF.

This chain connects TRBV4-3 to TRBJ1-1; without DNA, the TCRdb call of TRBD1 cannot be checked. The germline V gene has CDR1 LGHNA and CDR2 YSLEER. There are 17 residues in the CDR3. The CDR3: CASSHIRTGGVDTEAFF.

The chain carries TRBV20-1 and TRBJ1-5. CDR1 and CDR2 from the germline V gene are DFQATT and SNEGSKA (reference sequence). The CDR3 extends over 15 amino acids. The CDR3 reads CSATDPTSLNQPQHF.

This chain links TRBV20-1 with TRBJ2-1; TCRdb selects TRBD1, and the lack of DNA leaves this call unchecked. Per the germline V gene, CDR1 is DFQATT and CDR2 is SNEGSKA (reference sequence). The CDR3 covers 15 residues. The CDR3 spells CSASDARVGLNEQFF.